Shown below are 15 T cell receptor beta chains from a single sample sequenced in a study of CD8+CD57+ T cells in acquired aplastic anemia (dated by TCRdb to between 2017 and 2018). The data were produced on an Illumina HiSeq 2000. Genomic DNA served as template for TCR beta VDJ combination and CDR3 sequence profiling. The public reads were quality trimmed at Q25 with fastp and then assembled into clones with MiXCR by TCRdb, keeping productive beta chains. One record per CDR3 amino acid sequence lists the most common genes and DNA. The sample table records around 150,000 distinct CDR3 sequences; roughly 48% of these occur just once. Of the sample, around a third falls within the top ten clones. Expansion of CD8+CD57+ cells had been shown by flow cytometry in the patients chosen for sequencing. The material sequenced was sorted CD4+, CD8+, or CD8+CD57+ T cells (not recorded which) from PBMCs. Receptors were obtained from a human donor with aplastic anemia.

This clonotype was seen a handful of times. The rearrangement joins TRBV24-1 to TRBJ2-3; 11 bases match TRBD2. Trimming removed 4 bases from V and 5 bases from J; junction bases left unmatched: 10. Germline loops: CDR1 KGHDR, CDR2 SFDVKD. The CDR3 runs to 17 residues. The CDR3 loop reads CATSDGLSGGARDTQYF. The CDR3 DNA follows: TGTGCCACCAGTGACGGACTTAGCGGGGGGGCCAGAGATACGCAGTATTTT.

This clonotype has a count of ten or more. J is TRBJ2-5 and V is TRBV24-1; 11 nucleotides align to TRBD2. Germline V gives CDR1 KGHDR, CDR2 SFDVKD. The CDR3 covers 14 residues. Trimming took 9 bases from V and 5 from J; bases not matched to a gene: 7. CDR3 in DNA: TGTGCCACCGCACTAGCGGGAGCTGCGGAGACCCAGTACTTC. Residues: CATALAGAAETQYF.

This clonotype was seen ten or more times. This chain joins TRBV25-1 and TRBJ2-7; D unresolved. Trimming cost V 5 bases and J 5 bases, with 7 bases left between them. The CDR3 is 11 residues long. Looked up from germline, CDR1 is MGHDK and CDR2 is SYGVNS. CDR3 protein: CASSLGHEQYF. In nucleotides, the CDR3 is TGTGCCAGCAGTCTTGGCCACGAGCAGTACTTC.

J is TRBJ2-4 and V is TRBV7-2; D possibly matches TRBD1 or TRBD2 (6 bases each). The CDR3 contains 13 residues. Trimming stripped 6 bases from V and 5 bases from J, with 11 bases between. CDR1 and CDR2 from the germline V gene are SGHTA and FQGNSA. The DNA of the CDR3 is TGTGCCAGCAGTGGGGGGCGGGAAAACATTCAGTACTTC. Translation gives CASSGGRENIQYF.

The V gene is TRBV5-1, the J gene TRBJ2-7; the D gene is possibly TRBD1 (6 bases). Trimming removed 4 bases at V and 4 bases at J, with 21 bases between. CDR1 and CDR2 (germline): SGHRS, YFSETQ. The CDR3 totals 16 residues. CDR3 loop: CASSKDSLMNGYEQYF. The DNA of the CDR3 is TGCGCCAGCAGCAAGGACAGTCTAATGAATGGATACGAGCAGTACTTC.

Ten or more counts support this clonotype. J is TRBJ1-1 and V is TRBV12-3 or TRBV12-4, with D perhaps TRBD1 (5 bases). This CDR3 comprises 14 residues. Trimming stripped 5 bases from V and 0 bases from J, with 10 bases between. Here the CDR3 reads CASSPTVMNTEAFF. CDR3 DNA: TGTGCCAGCAGTCCGACAGTCATGAACACTGAAGCTTTCTTT.

This clonotype was picked up many times. The genes are TRBV2 and TRBJ2-5, with 10 bases lining up with TRBD2. There are 16 residues in the CDR3. Trimming removed 6 bases from V and 0 bases from J; junction bases left unmatched: 7. Germline lookup yields CDR1 SNHLY and CDR2 FYNNEI. Written as DNA, the CDR3 is TGTGCCAGCAGGCTGACTAGCGGGTTGTACCAAGAGACCCAGTACTTC. Its translation is CASRLTSGLYQETQYF.

The CDR3 DNA follows: TGTGCCAGCAGCTTAGTAAGGGGCCTCCTATACGAGCAGTACTTC. Translation: CASSLVRGLLYEQYF. The chain couples TRBV7-9 to TRBJ2-7, with a possible D match to TRBD1 (5 bases). The germline V gene has CDR1 SEHNR and CDR2 FQNEAQ (reference sequence). The V end was cut by 1 base, the J end by 4 bases, with 14 bases between. CDR3 length: 15 amino acids.

The sample holds a few counts of this clonotype. The J gene is TRBJ2-7, the V gene TRBV29-1; D may be TRBD1 or TRBD2 (5 bases each). The germline gives CDR1 SQVTM, CDR2 ANQGSEA. The CDR3 is 11 amino acids. V lost 5 bases, J lost 9 bases, and 14 bases lay in between. The CDR3 reads CSVSDGTWQYF. In DNA, the CDR3 is TGCAGCGTTTCGGACGGGACGTGGCAGTACTTC.

This chain joins TRBV7-9 and TRBJ2-7; a weak D match, TRBD2 (5 bases). This CDR3 has 15 amino acids. Trimming shortened V by 5 bases and J by 7 bases, and 21 bases separated the two germline ends. The germline gives CDR1 SEHNR, CDR2 FQNEAQ (reference sequence). CDR3 sequence (DNA): TGTGCCAGCAGCGACACCGGGAAAAGGTCCTGGGAGCAGTACTTC. Translating it yields CASSDTGKRSWEQYF.

The V call is TRBV7-9, the J call TRBJ2-3; D ambiguous. This CDR3 comprises 13 residues. CDR1 is SEHNR and CDR2 is FQNEAQ in the germline V gene (reference sequence). V was pared by 9 bases and J by 4 bases, with 14 bases between. The CDR3 DNA is TGTGCCAGTAGTATATCTTCATCAGATACGCAGTATTTT. It yields the protein CASSISSSDTQYF.

This clonotype has just a few counts. The V call is TRBV10-3, the J call TRBJ2-7; tentative D call: TRBD2 (5 bases). The germline CDR1 and CDR2 sequences are ENHRY and SYGVKD. V was clipped by 6 bases and J by 0 bases, with 6 bases between them. The CDR3 covers 12 residues. The CDR3 loop is CAIRGDSYEQYF. DNA of the CDR3: TGTGCCATCAGGGGAGACTCCTACGAGCAGTACTTC.

This clonotype was detected only a few times. This sequence joins TRBV12-3 or TRBV12-4 and TRBJ1-2, with no clear D. There are 14 residues in the CDR3. V lost 5 bases and J 4 bases, leaving 14 bases between the germline ends. The CDR3 sequence is CASSNSPYAYGYTF. The CDR3 DNA follows: TGTGCCAGCAGTAACAGTCCCTACGCCTATGGCTACACCTTC.

In regard to this clonotype: Likely a read error: the CDR3 ends without its conserved phenylalanine or tryptophan. This chain connects TRBV19 to TRBJ1-2, with D uncertain. Looked up from germline, CDR1 is LNHDA and CDR2 is SQIVND (reference sequence). The V and J ends lost 8 bases and 4 bases respectively, with 11 bases between them. The CDR3 covers 12 residues. The CDR3 DNA is TGTGCCAGTTCGTCGTATACCTATGGCTACACCCTC. It translates to CASSSYTYGYTL.

The CDR3 loop is CASSARLRNTQYF. The CDR3 DNA follows: TGTGCCAGCAGTGCCCGACTCCGGAATACGCAGTATTTT. The chain is built from TRBV25-1 and TRBJ2-3; D remains unclear. Trimming removed 4 bases from V and 7 bases from J, with 12 bases in between. The CDR3 contains 13 residues. Germline V gives CDR1 MGHDK, CDR2 SYGVNS. Looking up the rest from reference TRBV25-1 and TRBJ2-3 gives the full variable domain: EADIYQTPRYLVIGTGKKITLECSQTMGHDKMYWYQQDPGMELHLIHYSYGVNSTEKGDLSSESTVSRIRTEHFPLTLESARPSHTSQYLCASSARLRNTQYFGPGTRLTVL.